This T cell receptor (beta chain) is drawn from a study of OX40 agonist ivuxolimab in advanced cancers. Regarding the study as a whole: The antigen specificity of the peripheral T cells (those that were expanded) was not determined.

The CDR3 totals 13 residues. Germline CDR1 and CDR2: MNHEY and SMNVEV (reference sequence). V shed 8 bases and J shed 1 base, with 10 bases lying between them. Notes on this clone: Its antigen is undetermined.

Data came from immunoSEQ multiplex PCR; TCRdb stores just in-frame clones and leaves some out. The sample includes fewer than 85,000 clones, 90% to 95% of them seen just once. Sequenced material: CD4+ or CD8+ T cells sorted from blood, taken in a trial of the OX40 agonist ivuxolimab. The chain combines TRBV27 with TRBJ2-3; TRBD2 is a possible D gene (6 bases). This clonotype was obtained from an adult with an advanced solid tumor such as melanoma, head and neck, liver or kidney cancer. The DNA of the CDR3 is TGTGCCAGCGCCTGGGGGGGCACAGATACGCAGTATTTT. It specifies CASAWGGTDTQYF.